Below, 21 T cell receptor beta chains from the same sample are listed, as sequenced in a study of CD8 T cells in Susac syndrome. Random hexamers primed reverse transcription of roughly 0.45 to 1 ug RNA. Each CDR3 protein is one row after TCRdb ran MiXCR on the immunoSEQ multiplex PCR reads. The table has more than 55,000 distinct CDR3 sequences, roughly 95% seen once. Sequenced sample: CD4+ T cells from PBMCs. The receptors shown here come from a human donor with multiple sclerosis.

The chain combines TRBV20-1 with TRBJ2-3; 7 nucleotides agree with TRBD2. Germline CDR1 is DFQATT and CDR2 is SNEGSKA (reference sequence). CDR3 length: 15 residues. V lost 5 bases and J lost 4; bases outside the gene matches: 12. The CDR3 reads CSAGPPGGIADTQYF. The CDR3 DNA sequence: TGCAGTGCTGGCCCCCCGGGGGGAATCGCAGATACGCAGTATTTT.

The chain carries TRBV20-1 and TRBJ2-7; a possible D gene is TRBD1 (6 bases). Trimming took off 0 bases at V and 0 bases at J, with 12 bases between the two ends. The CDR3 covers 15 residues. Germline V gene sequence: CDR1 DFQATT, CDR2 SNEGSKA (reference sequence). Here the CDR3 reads CSARDARGSSYEQYF. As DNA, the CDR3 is TGCAGTGCTAGAGATGCTAGGGGGAGCTCCTACGAGCAGTACTTC.

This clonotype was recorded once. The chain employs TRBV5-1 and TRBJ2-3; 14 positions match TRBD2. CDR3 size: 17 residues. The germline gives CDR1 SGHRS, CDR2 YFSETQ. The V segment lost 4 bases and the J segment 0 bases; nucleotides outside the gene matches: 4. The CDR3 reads CASSRGLAGGSTDTQYF. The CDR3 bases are TGCGCCAGCAGCCGCGGACTAGCGGGGGGAAGCACAGATACGCAGTATTTT.

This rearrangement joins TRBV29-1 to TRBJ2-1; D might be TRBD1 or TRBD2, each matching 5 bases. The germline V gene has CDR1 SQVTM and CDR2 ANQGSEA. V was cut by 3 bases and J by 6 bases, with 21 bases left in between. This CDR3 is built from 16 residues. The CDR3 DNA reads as TGCAGCGTTGAGAGACCCCCCGGGACGGTTACCAATGAGCAGTTCTTC. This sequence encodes CSVERPPGTVTNEQFF.

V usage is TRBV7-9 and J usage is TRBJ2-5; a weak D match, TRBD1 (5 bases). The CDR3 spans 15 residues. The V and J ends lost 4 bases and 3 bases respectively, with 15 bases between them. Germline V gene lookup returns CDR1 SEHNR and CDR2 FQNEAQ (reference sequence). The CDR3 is CASSSFRVMEETQYF. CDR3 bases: TGTGCCAGCAGCTCATTCAGGGTCATGGAAGAGACCCAGTACTTC.

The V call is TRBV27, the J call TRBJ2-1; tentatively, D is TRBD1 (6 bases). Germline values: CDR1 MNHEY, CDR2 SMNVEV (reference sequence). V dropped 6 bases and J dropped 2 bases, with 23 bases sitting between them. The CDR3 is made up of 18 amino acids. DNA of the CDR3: TGTGCCAGCAGCCCCCGGATCAGCTGGGGGACAACCTACAATGAGCAGTTCTTC. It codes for CASSPRISWGTTYNEQFF.

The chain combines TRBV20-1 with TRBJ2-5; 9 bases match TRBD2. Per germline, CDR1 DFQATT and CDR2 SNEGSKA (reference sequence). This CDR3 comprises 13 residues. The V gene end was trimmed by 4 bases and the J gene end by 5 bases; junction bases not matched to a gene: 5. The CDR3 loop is CSATRTSVETQYF. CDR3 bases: TGCAGTGCTACCCGGACTAGCGTTGAGACCCAGTACTTC.

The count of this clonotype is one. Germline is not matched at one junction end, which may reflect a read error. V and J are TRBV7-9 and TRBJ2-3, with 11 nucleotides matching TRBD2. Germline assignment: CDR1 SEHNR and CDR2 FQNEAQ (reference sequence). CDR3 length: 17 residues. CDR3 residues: CATSSTSGGHRTDTQYF. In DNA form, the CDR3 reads TGTGCCACCAGCTCAACTAGCGGGGGCCATCGCACAGATACGCAGTATTTT.

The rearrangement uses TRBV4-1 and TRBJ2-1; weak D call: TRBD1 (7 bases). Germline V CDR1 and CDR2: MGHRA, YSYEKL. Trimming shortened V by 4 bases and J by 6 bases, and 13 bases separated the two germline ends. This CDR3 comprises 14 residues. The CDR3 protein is CASSPRGDPNEQFF. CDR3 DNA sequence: TGCGCCAGCAGCCCCAGGGGGGACCCCAATGAGCAGTTCTTC.

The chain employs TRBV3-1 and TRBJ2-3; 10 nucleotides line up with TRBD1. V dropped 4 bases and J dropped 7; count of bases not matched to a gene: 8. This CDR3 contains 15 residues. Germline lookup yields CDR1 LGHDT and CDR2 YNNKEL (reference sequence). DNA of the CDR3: TGTGCCAGCAGCCCCCGGGACAGGGGACCATATACGCAGTATTTT. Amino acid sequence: CASSPRDRGPYTQYF.

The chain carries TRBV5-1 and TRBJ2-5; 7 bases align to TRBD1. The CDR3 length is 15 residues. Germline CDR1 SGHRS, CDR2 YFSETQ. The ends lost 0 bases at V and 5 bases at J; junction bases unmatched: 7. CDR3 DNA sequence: TGCGCCAGCAGCTTGGAAAAGGGGGCACAGGAGACCCAGTACTTC. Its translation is CASSLEKGAQETQYF.

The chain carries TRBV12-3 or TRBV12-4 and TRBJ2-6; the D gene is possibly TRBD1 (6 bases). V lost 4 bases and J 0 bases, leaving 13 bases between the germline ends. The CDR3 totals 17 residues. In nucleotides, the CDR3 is TGTGCCAGCAGTTATTATCAAGGGGGCTCTGGGGCCAACGTCCTGACTTTC. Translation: CASSYYQGGSGANVLTF.

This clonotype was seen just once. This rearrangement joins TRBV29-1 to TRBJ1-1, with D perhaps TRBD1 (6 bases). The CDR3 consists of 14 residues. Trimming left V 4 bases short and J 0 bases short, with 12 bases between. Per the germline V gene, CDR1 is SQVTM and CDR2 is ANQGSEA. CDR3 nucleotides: TGCAGCGTTGTATCGCAGGGGCTGAACACTGAAGCTTTCTTT. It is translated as CSVVSQGLNTEAFF.

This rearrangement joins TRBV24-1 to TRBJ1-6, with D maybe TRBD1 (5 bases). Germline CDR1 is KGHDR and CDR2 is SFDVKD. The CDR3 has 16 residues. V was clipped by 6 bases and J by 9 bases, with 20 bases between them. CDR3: CATSWVAGAFGSPLHF. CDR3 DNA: TGTGCCACCAGTTGGGTGGCCGGGGCCTTCGGTTCACCCCTCCACTTT.

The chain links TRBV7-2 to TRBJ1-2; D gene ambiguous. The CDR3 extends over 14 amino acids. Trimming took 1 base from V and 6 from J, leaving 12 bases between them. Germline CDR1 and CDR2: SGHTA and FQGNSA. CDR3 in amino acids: CASSLEAGMDGYTF. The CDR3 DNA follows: TGTGCCAGCAGCTTAGAGGCGGGGATGGATGGCTACACCTTC.

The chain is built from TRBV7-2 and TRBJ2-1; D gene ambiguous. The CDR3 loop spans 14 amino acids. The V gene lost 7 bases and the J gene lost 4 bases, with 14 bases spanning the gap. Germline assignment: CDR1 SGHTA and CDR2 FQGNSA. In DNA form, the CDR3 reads TGTGCCAGCACCACCTCGGCAGCGTACAATGAGCAGTTCTTC. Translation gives CASTTSAAYNEQFF.

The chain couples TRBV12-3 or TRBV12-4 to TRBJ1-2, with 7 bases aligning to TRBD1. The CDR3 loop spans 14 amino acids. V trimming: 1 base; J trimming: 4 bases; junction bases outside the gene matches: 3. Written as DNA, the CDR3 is TGTGCCAGCAGTTTAGGGACAGGCCTCTATGGCTACACCTTC. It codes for CASSLGTGLYGYTF.

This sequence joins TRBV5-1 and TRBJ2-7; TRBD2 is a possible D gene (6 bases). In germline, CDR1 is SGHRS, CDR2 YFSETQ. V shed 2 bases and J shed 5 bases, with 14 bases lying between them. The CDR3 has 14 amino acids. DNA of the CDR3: TGCGCCAGCAGCTTTAAGCAGGGAGGCCACGAGCAGTACTTC. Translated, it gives CASSFKQGGHEQYF.

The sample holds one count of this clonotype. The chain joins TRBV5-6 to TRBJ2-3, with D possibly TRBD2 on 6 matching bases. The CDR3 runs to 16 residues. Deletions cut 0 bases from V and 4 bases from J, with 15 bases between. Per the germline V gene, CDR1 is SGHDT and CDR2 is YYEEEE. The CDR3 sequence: CASSLETSSLSDTQYF. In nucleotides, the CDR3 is TGTGCCAGCAGCTTGGAAACTAGCTCACTCTCAGATACGCAGTATTTT.

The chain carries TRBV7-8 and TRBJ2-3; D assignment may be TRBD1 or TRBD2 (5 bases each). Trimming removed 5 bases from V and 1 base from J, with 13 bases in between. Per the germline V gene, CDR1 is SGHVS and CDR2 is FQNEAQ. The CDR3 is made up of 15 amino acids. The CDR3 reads CASSRPGDGTDTQYF. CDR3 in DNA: TGTGCCAGCAGCCGACCCGGGGACGGCACAGATACGCAGTATTTT.

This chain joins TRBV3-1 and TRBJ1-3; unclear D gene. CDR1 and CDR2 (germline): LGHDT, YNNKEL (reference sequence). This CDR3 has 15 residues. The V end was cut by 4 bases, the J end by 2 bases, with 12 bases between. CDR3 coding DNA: TGTGCCAGCAGCCCAATCGGAGGACCTGGAAACACCATATATTTT. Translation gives CASSPIGGPGNTIYF.